Sequencing of this T cell receptor beta chain was carried out in a study of regulatory T cells in long-lasting Graves disease. Findings of the study overall: It was in persistent disease that TRBV28, TRBJ1-2 and TRBJ2-5 were favored.

Combining iRepertoire HTBI primers with Arm-PCR of CDR3 regions, the authors built TCR beta libraries. MiXCR was run by TCRdb on the multiplex PCR reads, yielding one entry per CDR3 protein. The sample shows approximately 380,000 distinct CDR3 sequences, around 20% of them seen only once. Ten or more counts support this clonotype. Antigen: not known. This CDR3 is 16 amino acids long. Per germline, CDR1 SGHTA and CDR2 FQGNSA. V gave up 5 bases and J gave up 4 bases; unmatched junction bases: 7. Regarding time point: persistent/refractory GD, antithyroid drugs over 5 years with positive TRAb. From PBMCs, RNA was extracted and then used to make the TCR library. Patients were from an endocrinology department in Xi'an, China.

J is TRBJ1-4 and V is TRBV7-2; 10 bases agree with TRBD1. This clonotype was obtained from a female donor with Graves disease. Sequencing used peripheral blood mononuclear cells (PBMCs), obtained when the disease was refractory, from a patient treated with antithyroid drugs. CDR3 residues: CASSPGDRGLNEKLFF. The CDR3, as DNA: TGTGCCAGCAGCCCGGGGGACAGGGGACTTAATGAAAAACTGTTTTTT.